This T cell receptor beta chain was retrieved from a study of T-cell memory formation after mild COVID-19. On the study more broadly: TCR clusters mostly belonged to single donors. Study-level results: Clones contracting over day 15 to 85 were CD4/CD8 balanced, with later expanders leaning CD4+.

Sample barcodes and UMIs were carried by the TCR alpha and TCR beta cDNA libraries that 5'RACE generated with constant-segment primers. TCRdb fed the 5' RACE reads into MiXCR, producing one record per CDR3 protein. The sample records about 540,000 distinct CDR3 sequences, about a fifth being singletons. The CDR3 is made up of 12 amino acids. V was cut by 6 bases and J by 7 bases, with 10 bases left in between. Germline CDR1 and CDR2: MNHEY and SMNVEV (reference sequence). A note on this clonotype: Its target is not known.

The TCR was taken from an adult woman who had mild COVID-19 (a few samples of this study predate the infection). Cell type and time point are not known. The rearrangement uses TRBV27 and TRBJ1-5; no reliable D call. What was sequenced was PBMCs or a T cell subset sorted from them (not recorded which). CDR3 loop: CASRLSGQPQHF. CDR3 in DNA: TGTGCCAGCAGACTCTCCGGACAGCCCCAGCATTTT.